One sample yielded the 17 T cell receptor beta chains listed below, sequenced in a study of control samples from healthy donors and cancer patients. The table came from immunoSEQ multiplex PCR; TCRdb's copy has only in-frame clones and leaves some out. The table has 85,000 to 90,000 clones, 70% to 90% seen once; the top ten hold under 10%. The sequencing input was PBMCs. These receptors all come from a woman in her forties or fifties with colorectal cancer.

This chain uses TRBV12-3 or TRBV12-4 with TRBJ1-1; D ambiguous. The CDR3 has 13 amino acids. Trimming pared 2 bases from V and 3 bases from J, leaving 7 bases between. The CDR3 here is CASSLREDTEAFF. CDR3 DNA: TGTGCCAGCAGTTTAAGGGAAGACACTGAAGCTTTCTTT.

CDR3 DNA sequence: TGTGCCAGCAACAAGGCCGGGGAGCTGTTTTTT. Protein product: CASNKAGELFF. This chain connects TRBV28 to TRBJ2-2, with D unclear. Germline V lookup: CDR1 MDHEN, CDR2 SYDVKM. The V gene lost 7 bases and the J gene lost 6 bases, with 6 bases spanning the gap. The CDR3 is 11 residues long.

The chain couples TRBV5-1 to TRBJ1-1; tentative D call: TRBD1 (6 bases). V lost 6 bases and J 0 bases, leaving 12 bases between the germline ends. Germline V gene lookup returns CDR1 SGHRS and CDR2 YFSETQ. This CDR3 region has 14 residues. The CDR3 coding sequence is TGCGCCAGCACCTGGACAGACATGAACACTGAAGCTTTCTTT. It is translated as CASTWTDMNTEAFF.

This clone was counted ten times or more. The rearrangement joins TRBV5-1 to TRBJ1-6; 7 nucleotides line up with TRBD1. The CDR3 consists of 17 residues. Germline V gene lookup returns CDR1 SGHRS and CDR2 YFSETQ. Unmatched junction bases numbered 11, after V lost 1 base and J lost 7 bases. The CDR3 region has the DNA TGCGCCAGCAGCTTGAAATTCTGGGACAGACAAAATTCACCCCTCCACTTT. Translated: CASSLKFWDRQNSPLHF.

This clone was counted only a few times. The chain employs TRBV27 and TRBJ1-5; TRBD1 might be the D (6 bases). The CDR3 is 14 amino acids. Trimming took 5 bases from V and 0 from J, leaving 8 bases between them. Germline V gives CDR1 MNHEY, CDR2 SMNVEV (reference sequence). This chain's CDR3 is CASSTGYSNQPQHF. CDR3 nucleotides: TGTGCCAGCAGTACAGGGTATAGCAATCAGCCCCAGCATTTT.

The chain employs TRBV10-2 and TRBJ1-5, with D possibly matching TRBD1 (5 bases). There are 14 residues in the CDR3. V was clipped by 3 bases and J by 2 bases, with 8 bases between them. Germline loops: CDR1 WSHSY, CDR2 SAAADI. The CDR3 sequence: CASSEARGNQPQHF. The CDR3 DNA is TGCGCCAGCAGTGAAGCCAGGGGCAATCAGCCCCAGCATTTT.

The chain couples TRBV5-4 to TRBJ1-1, with 10 nucleotides matching TRBD1. CDR3 length equals 14 residues. CDR1 is SGHNT, CDR2 YYREEE, per germline (reference sequence). V trimming: 2 bases; J trimming: 6 bases; junction bases outside the gene matches: 4. CDR3 sequence reads: CASSFDRGPPEAFF. Written as DNA, the CDR3 is TGTGCCAGCAGCTTTGACAGGGGGCCCCCTGAAGCTTTCTTT.

The J gene is TRBJ1-2, the V gene TRBV30, with no clear D. Trimming took off 1 base at V and 7 bases at J, with 10 bases between the two ends. CDR3 length: 12 residues. Germline values: CDR1 GTSNPN, CDR2 SVGIG (reference sequence). The CDR3 DNA reads as TGTGCCTGGAGTGGTGGGGAATCTGGCTACACCTTC. It codes for CAWSGGESGYTF.

This chain uses TRBV5-5 with TRBJ1-2, with unresolved D. CDR3 length: 13 amino acids. V shed 1 base and J shed 8 bases, with 12 bases lying between them. Germline loops: CDR1 SGHKS, CDR2 YYEKEE (reference sequence). CDR3 sequence reads: CASSLKGSGGYTF. The CDR3 DNA follows: TGTGCCAGCAGCTTGAAGGGTTCTGGGGGCTACACCTTC.

The V and J genes are TRBV4-1 and TRBJ1-1; D is uncertain. V was pared by 0 bases and J by 1 base, with 9 bases between. Per germline, CDR1 MGHRA and CDR2 YSYEKL. The CDR3 runs 15 residues. The CDR3 spells CASSQDIAWNTEAFF. The CDR3 DNA sequence: TGCGCCAGCAGCCAAGACATAGCATGGAACACTGAAGCTTTCTTT.

This clone was observed a few times. This chain uses TRBV2 with TRBJ2-2, with D possibly called TRBD1 or TRBD2 (7 bases each). Germline V CDR1 and CDR2: SNHLY, FYNNEI. This CDR3 region has 17 residues. V lost 4 bases and J 3 bases, leaving 18 bases between the germline ends. CDR3 in DNA: TGTGCCAGCAGTGTGGCCAGGGGGGGAGAAGACACCGGGGAGCTGTTTTTT. Its protein is CASSVARGGEDTGELFF.

CDR3: CASSPQEGYGYTF. The CDR3 nucleotides are TGTGCCAGCAGCCCCCAAGAAGGATATGGCTACACCTTC. The gene calls are TRBV9 and TRBJ1-2; D uncertain. Deletions cut 4 bases from V and 5 bases from J, with 12 bases between. CDR1 SGDLS and CDR2 YYNGEE come from the germline V gene. This CDR3 is built from 13 residues.

This chain uses TRBV30 with TRBJ1-6; D uncertain. Germline V CDR1 and CDR2: GTSNPN, SVGIG (reference sequence). Trimming pared 3 bases from V and 8 bases from J, leaving 20 bases between. This CDR3 contains 16 residues. CDR3 nucleotide sequence: TGTGCCTGGAGGACCATTGGGGTGGCAGTCGATTCACCCCTCCACTTT. Its translation is CAWRTIGVAVDSPLHF.

The genes are TRBV4-3 and TRBJ1-2; 8 bases are a match to TRBD1. The germline CDR1 and CDR2 sequences are LGHNA and YSLEER. The CDR3 loop spans 15 amino acids. After removal of 0 bases from V and 1 base from J, the junction contained 1 base not matched to a gene. The CDR3 region has the DNA TGCGCCAGCAGCCAAGACAGGGGGCATAACTATGGCTACACCTTC. Translation: CASSQDRGHNYGYTF.

The chain joins TRBV6-5 to TRBJ2-2, with a possible D match to TRBD2 (6 bases). The CDR3 has 14 residues. Trimming removed 8 bases from V and 2 bases from J, with 12 bases in between. Germline values: CDR1 MNHEY, CDR2 SVGAGI. This chain's CDR3 is CASFGTLNTGELFF. CDR3 DNA sequence: TGTGCCAGCTTTGGGACTCTTAACACCGGGGAGCTGTTTTTT.

The gene calls are TRBV29-1 and TRBJ2-2; 8 bases are shared with TRBD1. J gave up 6 bases and V 0 bases, and 6 bases lay outside the gene matches. Germline values: CDR1 SQVTM, CDR2 ANQGSEA. CDR3 length: 15 amino acids. The DNA of the CDR3 is TGCAGCGTTGAAGATAGGAGACAGGGGTCCGGGGAGCTGTTTTTT. Its protein is CSVEDRRQGSGELFF.

The chain combines TRBV7-9 with TRBJ1-1; tentative D call: TRBD1 (6 bases). Germline lookup yields CDR1 SEHNR and CDR2 FQNEAQ (reference sequence). CDR3 length: 15 residues. The V end lost 2 bases, the J end lost 0 bases, and 10 bases lay between the germline ends. The CDR3 here is CASSLRQVLNTEAFF. CDR3 DNA: TGTGCCAGCAGCTTAAGACAGGTTTTGAACACTGAAGCTTTCTTT.